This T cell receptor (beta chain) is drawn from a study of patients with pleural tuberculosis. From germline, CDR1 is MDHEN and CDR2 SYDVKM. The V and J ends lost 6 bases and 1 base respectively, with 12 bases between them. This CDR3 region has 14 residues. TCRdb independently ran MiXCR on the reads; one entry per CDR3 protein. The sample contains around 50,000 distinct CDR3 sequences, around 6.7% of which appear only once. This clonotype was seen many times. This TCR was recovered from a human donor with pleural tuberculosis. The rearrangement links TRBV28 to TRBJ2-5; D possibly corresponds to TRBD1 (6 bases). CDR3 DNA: TGTGCCAGCAGATCTACAGGGCCCCAAGAGACCCAGTACTTC. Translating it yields CASRSTGPQETQYF. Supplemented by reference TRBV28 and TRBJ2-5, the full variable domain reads DVKVTQSSRYLVKRTGEKVFLECVQDMDHENMFWYRQDPGLGLRLIYFSYDVKMKEKGDIPEGYSVSREKKERFSLILESASTNQTSMYLCASRSTGPQETQYFGPGTRLLVL.